The sequence of this TCR beta chain was determined in a study of T-cell reconstitution after alpha-beta-depleted transplantation in children. Losses at the gene ends were 3 bases for V and 8 bases for J; bases not matched to a gene: 7. Germline values: CDR1 SGHRS, CDR2 YFSETQ. CDR3 length: 15 amino acids. The TCRbeta library was prepared with unique molecular identifiers. TCRdb redid the calling of the PCR reads with MiXCR, one entry per CDR3 protein. The top ten hold approximately 3% of the sample, which has nearly 550,000 distinct CDR3 sequences, around 16% seen once. The clonotype was recovered from a human donor who donated a stem cell graft to a child with acute lymphoblastic leukemia. The material was PBMCs from the stem cell graft donor, obtained from the stem cell graft. The gene calls are TRBV5-1 and TRBJ2-1; 11 bases are a match to TRBD2. The CDR3: CASSSTSGMGDEQFF. CDR3 bases: TGCGCCAGCAGCTCGACTAGCGGGATGGGCGATGAGCAGTTCTTC.